This T cell receptor (beta chain) was sequenced for a study of T cell changes during pregnancy in multiple sclerosis. The ends were cut back, 5 bases at V and 1 base at J, with 6 bases in the middle. Germline values: CDR1 SGHVS, CDR2 FQNEAQ. The CDR3 runs to 14 residues. TCRdb's copy holds only in-frame clones and misses some; the assay was immunoSEQ multiplex PCR. The sample yields about 40,000 clones, around 94% seen once. This clonotype was obtained from a female donor with multiple sclerosis, enrolled in a pregnancy study. The specimen was peripheral blood, collected in the third trimester of pregnancy. The chain employs TRBV7-8 and TRBJ2-6, with unresolved D. The CDR3 region has the DNA TGTGCCAGCAGCCCAAATTCTGGGGCCAACGTCCTGACTTTC. Translating it yields CASSPNSGANVLTF.